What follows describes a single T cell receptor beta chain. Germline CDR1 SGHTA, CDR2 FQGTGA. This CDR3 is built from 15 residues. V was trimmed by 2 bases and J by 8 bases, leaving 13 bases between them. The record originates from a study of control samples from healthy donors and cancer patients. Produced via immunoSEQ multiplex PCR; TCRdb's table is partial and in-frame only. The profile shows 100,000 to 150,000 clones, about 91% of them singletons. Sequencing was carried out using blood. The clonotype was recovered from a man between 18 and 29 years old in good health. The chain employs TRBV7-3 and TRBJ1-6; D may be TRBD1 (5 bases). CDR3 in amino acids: CASSLGGRFDSPLHF. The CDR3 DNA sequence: TGTGCCAGCAGCTTAGGGGGACGGTTCGATTCACCCCTCCACTTT.